The entry below gives a single TCR beta chain sequence along with its context. These data belong to a study of OX40 agonist ivuxolimab in advanced cancers. This table comes from immunoSEQ multiplex PCR, and its TCRdb copy is limited to in-frame clones, with some not included. The profile shows around 70,000 clones, around four fifths of them singletons. CDR3 length: 16 residues. Germline CDR1 is LGHNA and CDR2 is YSLEER. Trimming took 4 bases from V and 5 from J, leaving 18 bases between them. The origin of this receptor is an adult with an advanced solid tumor such as melanoma, head and neck, liver or kidney cancer. The sequences come from CD4+ or CD8+ T cells sorted from blood, collected in a trial of the OX40 agonist ivuxolimab. The V gene is TRBV4-3, the J gene TRBJ2-1; D tentatively reads TRBD1 or TRBD2 (6 bases each). CDR3 loop: CASSRVVSGANNEQFF. In DNA form, the CDR3 reads TGCGCCAGCAGCCGTGTCGTTTCGGGGGCGAACAATGAGCAGTTCTTC.